This note documents a single T cell receptor (beta chain) sequence. The protocol was immunoSEQ multiplex PCR, while the TCRdb copy is restricted to in-frame clones and leaves out a portion. Seen here are about 150,000 clones, around four fifths observed once, and the top ten hold more than 5%. The CDR3 consists of 16 residues. V lost 2 bases and J lost 0, with 12 bases in between. Per the germline V gene, CDR1 is SGHRS and CDR2 is YFSETQ. The data stem from a study of blood T cell repertoires in COVID-19. This chain connects TRBV5-1 to TRBJ1-3; D not certain. The receptor comes from a woman aged 40 to 49 who had recovered from COVID-19. Input material: PBMCs or T cells enriched from blood (not recorded which). The CDR3 DNA reads TGCGCCAGCAGCTTTTCCGGCGGCTACTCTGGAAACACCATATATTTT. Amino acids: CASSFSGGYSGNTIYF.